The text below deals with one TCR beta chain. Its specificity is not known. This sample is part of a study of T cells expressing NK-cell markers. Turning to the study itself: Sorted CD3+CD56+NKG2C+, CD3+CD56+NKG2C- and CD3+CD56-NKG2C+ T-cell subsets were beta-chain profiled. Sequenced donors, eight in total, included seven who were HCMV-seropositive and one who was seronegative. Overall study findings and caveats: Evidence did not settle whether expanded NKG2C+ T cell clones targeted HCMV.

Germline CDR1 is DFQATT and CDR2 is SNEGSKA (reference sequence). This CDR3 comprises 14 residues. TCRdb reanalyzed the 5' RACE reads, giving one entry per CDR3 protein sequence and no DNA. Its table records approximately 150,000 distinct CDR3 sequences. The clonotype was recovered from a woman aged 18-69 years in good health. What was sequenced was blood T cells: a sorted CD56 or NKG2C T cell subset, CD4+ or CD8+ T cells, or bulk PBMC T cells (not recorded which). This chain uses TRBV20-1 with TRBJ1-4. The CDR3: CSAKWGTIGEKLFF.